The TCR beta chain described here comes from a study of shared clonotypes between healthy human individuals. Subsets obtained from CD4+ cells comprised CD45RA+ naive and CD45RA-negative memory cells. V shed 8 bases and J shed 3 bases, with 11 bases lying between them. This CDR3 region has 14 residues. Germline CDR1 and CDR2: MDHEN and SYDVKM. Clones were read by immunoSEQ multiplex PCR, and TCRdb kept only the in-frame ones, dropping some. The data hold 2,100,000 or so clones, with 90% to 97% observed a single time. The sample comprised naive CD4+ T cells sorted from blood. The subset denotes: CD45RA+ positively selected. The TCR comes from a man younger than 35 in good health. The chain is built from TRBV28 and TRBJ2-6; D may match TRBD1 or TRBD2 (5 bases each). DNA of the CDR3: TGTGCCAGCGGCCTGGGGGATGGGGCCAACGTCCTGACTTTC. Translation: CASGLGDGANVLTF.